What follows are 23 T cell receptor beta chains derived from one specimen sequenced in a study of spatial heterogeneity in lung cancer. The time point denotes: sample taken at primary tumor resection. Researchers sequenced whole RNA taken from tumor, nontumor lung or frozen PBMC without sorting. MiXCR, applied by TCRdb to the 5' RACE reads, yields one record per CDR3 protein. Of about 2,700 distinct CDR3 sequences listed, around 9.1% are singletons. Here the sequenced sample was normal lung tissue next to the tumor, taken at surgery. The receptors here all came from a male donor with early-stage non-small cell lung cancer.

This clonotype is labeled large. This beta chain was picked up by a library intended for alpha chains and is off target, so its count carries little meaning. The chain has TRBV12-3 or TRBV12-4 and TRBJ2-5; 12 bases line up with TRBD2. Trimming removed 6 bases from V and 5 bases from J; junction bases left unmatched: 7. This CDR3 contains 15 residues. The CDR3 nucleotides read TGTGCCAGCAGATCCGGGACTAGCGGGTGGGAGACCCAGTACTTC. Translation: CASRSGTSGWETQYF.

This clonotype is labeled as medium-sized. This beta chain turned up in a library designed for alpha chains; as an off-target read, its abundance says little. The rearrangement uses TRBV29-1 and TRBJ2-1, with 8 bases matching TRBD2. Looked up from germline, CDR1 is SQVTM and CDR2 is ANQGSEA. V lost 6 bases to trimming and J lost 6 bases; unmatched junction nucleotides: 10. The CDR3 runs 14 residues. CDR3 in DNA: TGCAGCGTCGACGGTCTAGCGGGTCTCAATGAGCAGTTCTTC. Amino acids: CSVDGLAGLNEQFF.

This clonotype is classed as medium-sized (0.01 to 0.1%). As an off-target read in a library built for alpha chains, this beta chain has a frequency of little significance. The genes are TRBV29-1 and TRBJ2-1; D ambiguous. V was cut by 2 bases and J by 4 bases, with 12 bases left in between. The CDR3 length is 14 residues. The germline V gene has CDR1 SQVTM and CDR2 ANQGSEA. This CDR3 is CSVESPHRYNEQFF. CDR3 nucleotides: TGCAGCGTTGAATCGCCGCACCGATACAATGAGCAGTTCTTC.

Within the sample, this clonotype is medium-sized. Little can be read into the size of this beta chain, an off-target read in a library designed for alpha chains. The CDR3 DNA sequence: TGTGCCAGTAGTCAGCGTTCTGGGGTGGAGCAGTTCTTC. This encodes CASSQRSGVEQFF. The J gene is TRBJ2-1, the V gene TRBV19; D remains unclear. V lost 5 bases and J lost 10, with 15 bases in between. Germline CDR1 is LNHDA and CDR2 is SQIVND (reference sequence). The CDR3 loop spans 13 amino acids.

By frequency in the sample, this clonotype is medium-sized. This beta chain lies outside the target of a library built for alpha chains; its clone size means little. This chain links TRBV6-1 with TRBJ2-7; D is uncertain. The V gene's germline CDR1 is MNHNS and CDR2 SASEGT. Trimming shortened V by 1 base and J by 0 bases, and 13 bases separated the two germline ends. The CDR3 sequence is 16 residues long. CDR3 region: CASSEGVVRSSYEQYF. The CDR3 DNA sequence: TGTGCCAGCAGTGAAGGCGTCGTCCGTAGCTCCTACGAGCAGTACTTC.

With regard to this clonotype: Within a library made for alpha chains, this beta chain is off target, and its count is uninformative. The rearrangement joins TRBV27 to TRBJ1-6, with unresolved D. The CDR3 consists of 15 residues. Germline CDR1 is MNHEY and CDR2 is SMNVEV (reference sequence). V lost 2 bases and J 9 bases, leaving 14 bases between the germline ends. CDR3 coding DNA: TGTGCCAGCAGTTTACCCCCAGGTTCTGGTTCACCCCTCCACTTT. Translation: CASSLPPGSGSPLHF.

By sample share, this clonotype is medium-sized. A library prepared for alpha chains yielded this beta chain as an off-target read; its size is of little meaning. V usage is TRBV29-1 and J usage is TRBJ2-5, with 9 bases aligning to TRBD2. Losses at the gene ends were 7 bases for V and 6 bases for J; bases not matched to a gene: 3. CDR3 length: 11 residues. Germline assignment: CDR1 SQVTM and CDR2 ANQGSEA. In DNA, the CDR3 is TGCAGCGGCAGCGGGAGGCAGACCCAGTACTTC. It codes for CSGSGRQTQYF. The full variable domain, its missing parts supplied by reference TRBV29-1 and TRBJ2-5, is SAVISQKPSRDICQRGTSLTIQCQVDSQVTMMFWYRQQPGQSLTLIATANQGSEATYESGFVIDKFPISRPNLTFSTLTVSNMSPEDSSIYLCSGSGRQTQYFGPGTRLLVL.

About this clonotype itself: This beta chain is an off-target read within a library intended for alpha chains, so its frequency means little. The rearrangement links TRBV7-2 to TRBJ2-2; D possibly corresponds to TRBD2 (5 bases). The V end was cut by 1 base, the J end by 6 bases, with 6 bases between. Germline V gives CDR1 SGHTA, CDR2 FQGNSA. This CDR3 has 13 amino acids. CDR3 loop: CASSLGGSGELFF. CDR3 DNA sequence: TGTGCCAGCAGCTTAGGAGGGTCCGGGGAGCTGTTTTTT.

This clonotype rates as medium-sized (0.01 to 0.1%). This beta chain slipped into a library made for alpha chains as a stray read, so its size is not meaningful. The V and J genes are TRBV29-1 and TRBJ2-5, with TRBD1 identical over 8 bases. CDR1 and CDR2 (germline): SQVTM, ANQGSEA. The V segment lost 4 bases and the J segment 4 bases; nucleotides outside the gene matches: 5. CDR3 length: 13 residues. The CDR3 sequence is CSVGTGPRETQYF. The DNA for the CDR3 is TGCAGCGTTGGGACAGGGCCGCGAGAGACCCAGTACTTC.

In this sample, this clonotype turned up many times. This beta chain is a stray read from a library made for alpha chains; its abundance is not meaningful. This sequence joins TRBV5-1 and TRBJ2-7, with a weak D call TRBD1 (6 bases). Germline loops: CDR1 SGHRS, CDR2 YFSETQ. The CDR3 has 14 residues. The ends were cut back, 0 bases at V and 5 bases at J, with 12 bases in the middle. The CDR3 reads CASSLVDSSDEQYF. The CDR3 DNA reads as TGCGCCAGCAGCTTGGTGGACAGTAGCGACGAGCAGTACTTC.

In this sample, this clonotype turned up many times. The library was designed around alpha chains, so this beta chain is a stray read whose abundance carries little weight. In DNA form, the CDR3 reads TGTGCCAGCAGCCAAGATTCCGCTAGCGGGAGGAGCACAGATACGCAGTATTTT. It codes for CASSQDSASGRSTDTQYF. The chain links TRBV14 to TRBJ2-3, with TRBD2 identical over 11 bases. The junction had 5 bases not matched to a gene; V was cut back by 0 bases and J by 0 bases. Germline values: CDR1 SGHDN, CDR2 FVKESK. The CDR3 has 18 residues. The entire variable domain, with the rest obtained from reference TRBV14 and TRBJ2-3, is as follows: EAGVTQFPSHSVIEKGQTVTLRCDPISGHDNLYWYRRVMGKEIKFLLHFVKESKQDESGMPNNRFLAERTGGTYSTLKVQPAELEDSGVYFCASSQDSASGRSTDTQYFGPGTRLTVL.

Worth noting for this clonotype: This beta chain is a stray sequence in a library constructed for alpha chains; its clone size is not meaningful. The chain recombines TRBV7-9 with TRBJ2-1, with 11 bases aligning to TRBD1. The CDR3 is 15 amino acids. CDR1 is SEHNR, CDR2 FQNEAQ, per germline (reference sequence). V trimming: 5 bases; J trimming: 5 bases; junction bases outside the gene matches: 5. The CDR3 reads CASSAGTGGHNEQFF. The DNA of the CDR3 is TGTGCCAGCAGCGCGGGGACAGGGGGACACAATGAGCAGTTCTTC.

By share, this clonotype ranks as medium-sized. This beta chain slipped into a library made for alpha chains as a stray read, so its size is not meaningful. The DNA of the CDR3 is TGTGCCAGCCAGAGCGGGATCAGCGACACAGATACGCAGTATTTT. This codes for CASQSGISDTDTQYF. The V gene is TRBV25-1, the J gene TRBJ2-3, with 7 bases lining up with TRBD2. Trimming at V came to 8 bases and at J to 2 bases, leaving 10 bases not matched to a gene. CDR3 length equals 15 residues. Germline assignment: CDR1 MGHDK and CDR2 SYGVNS.

This clonotype was detected many times. This beta chain is an off-target read within a library intended for alpha chains, so its frequency means little. The chain has TRBV20-1 and TRBJ2-5, with 10 bases aligning to TRBD2. V was clipped by 2 bases and J by 1 base; unmatched bases: 4. This CDR3 has 15 amino acids. Germline-derived CDR1 and CDR2 are DFQATT and SNEGSKA (reference sequence). The CDR3 here is CSARPGLASQETQYF. CDR3 coding DNA: TGCAGTGCTAGACCGGGACTAGCGAGCCAAGAGACCCAGTACTTC.

In its sample, this clonotype is medium-sized. In a library made to pick up alpha chains, this beta chain is a stray read with a size that means little. The chain uses TRBV6-1 and TRBJ2-3; D gene uncertain. V dropped 6 bases and J dropped 6 bases, with 13 bases sitting between them. CDR1 is MNHNS, CDR2 SASEGT, per germline. The CDR3 contains 13 residues. CDR3 sequence reads: CASRGNFGDTQYF. Written as DNA, the CDR3 is TGTGCCAGCAGAGGAAACTTTGGGGATACGCAGTATTTT.

This clonotype was seen many times. Within a library made for alpha chains, this beta chain is off target, and its count is uninformative. The V call is TRBV6-5, the J call TRBJ2-3, with 9 bases lining up with TRBD1. Unmatched junction bases numbered 8, after V lost 5 bases and J lost 8 bases. Germline CDR1 is MNHEY and CDR2 is SVGAGI. There are 14 residues in the CDR3. CDR3 loop: CASSGDRAWGTQYF. Here the CDR3 DNA reads TGTGCCAGCAGTGGGGACAGGGCTTGGGGTACGCAGTATTTT.

This clonotype is medium-sized. This beta chain came through as a stray read in a library set up for alpha chains, and its size says little. The chain is built from TRBV7-6 and TRBJ2-2, with 12 bases matching TRBD2. The CDR3 contains 18 residues. J gave up 1 base and V 5 bases, and 8 bases lay outside the gene matches. The germline CDR1 and CDR2 sequences are SGHVS and FNYEAQ. CDR3 protein: CASSPRTSGNRNTGELFF. CDR3 bases: TGTGCCAGCAGCCCAAGGACTAGCGGGAATAGGAACACCGGGGAGCTGTTTTTT. Combining the CDR3 with reference TRBV7-6 and TRBJ2-2 gives the whole variable domain GAGVSQSPRYKVTKRGQDVALRCDPISGHVSLYWYRQALGQGPEFLTYFNYEAQQDKSGLPNDRFSAERPEGSISTLTIQRTEQRDSAMYRCASSPRTSGNRNTGELFFGEGSRLTVL.

This clonotype was observed at least ten times. The library was prepared for alpha chains; this beta chain is a stray read, so its frequency means little. V and J are TRBV7-2 and TRBJ2-2; the D is unclear. There are 14 residues in the CDR3. Deletions cut 4 bases from V and 4 bases from J, with 10 bases between. CDR1 and CDR2 (germline): SGHTA, FQGNSA. CDR3: CASSSIRTTGELFF. CDR3 sequence (DNA): TGTGCCAGCAGCTCCATTCGAACCACCGGGGAGCTGTTTTTT.

This clonotype was observed many times. A library made for alpha chains picked up this beta chain off target, so its size means little. The gene calls are TRBV28 and TRBJ1-4; 9 positions match TRBD1. This CDR3 spans 14 amino acids. Germline CDR1 is MDHEN and CDR2 is SYDVKM. Losses at the gene ends were 3 bases for V and 6 bases for J; bases not matched to a gene: 2. The CDR3 coding sequence is TGTGCCAGCAGTTTTGGGACAGGGTATGAAAAACTGTTTTTT. This codes for CASSFGTGYEKLFF.

By proportion, this clonotype is medium-sized. This beta chain represents an off-target read in a library built for alpha chains; its size is of limited meaning. The J gene is TRBJ2-7, the V gene TRBV20-1, with 14 nucleotides matching TRBD2. J was trimmed by 2 bases and V by 5 bases; bases with no gene match: 5. The V gene's germline CDR1 is DFQATT and CDR2 SNEGSKA (reference sequence). The CDR3 is made up of 15 amino acids. In DNA form, the CDR3 reads TGCAGTGCTTCTCCGGGACTAGCGGGAGCCTACGAGCAGTACTTC. Translating it yields CSASPGLAGAYEQYF.

This clonotype is medium-sized (0.01 to 0.1%) within its sample. For a library built for alpha chains, this beta chain is a stray read; little rests on its size. This chain uses TRBV12-5 with TRBJ1-1; D gene uncertain. Germline V lookup: CDR1 LGHNT, CDR2 FRNRAP. The CDR3 sequence is 13 residues long. V was cut by 7 bases and J by 11 bases, with 20 bases left in between. The CDR3 loop is CASAIPSGLWAFF. Written as DNA, the CDR3 is TGTGCTAGTGCAATCCCTTCTGGGTTGTGGGCTTTCTTT. The variable domain in full, with the rest retrieved from reference TRBV12-5 and TRBJ1-1, is DARVTQTPRHKVTEMGQEVTMRCQPILGHNTVFWYRQTMMQGLELLAYFRNRAPLDDSGMPKDRFSAEMPDATLATLKIQPSEPRDSAVYFCASAIPSGLWAFFGQGTRLTVV.

In its sample, this clonotype was seen many times. This beta chain is a stray read from a library made for alpha chains; its abundance is not meaningful. The chain employs TRBV7-9 and TRBJ2-1; TRBD2 agrees at 11 bases. J was trimmed by 9 bases and V by 5 bases; bases with no gene match: 12. The CDR3 length is 16 residues. Looked up from germline, CDR1 is SEHNR and CDR2 is FQNEAQ (reference sequence). The DNA of the CDR3 is TGTGCCAGCAGCCCCGCGAGTAGCGGGAGGGCCCGTGAGCAGTTCTTC. Translation: CASSPASSGRAREQFF. Combining the CDR3 with reference TRBV7-9 and TRBJ2-1 gives the whole variable domain DTGVSQNPRHKITKRGQNVTFRCDPISEHNRLYWYRQTLGQGPEFLTYFQNEAQLEKSRLLSDRFSAERPKGSFSTLEIQRTEQGDSAMYLCASSPASSGRAREQFFGPGTRLTVL.

This clonotype was found a few times. Because the library targeted alpha chains, this beta chain is an off-target read whose size means little. The chain employs TRBV3-1 and TRBJ1-2; no firm D call. Trimming cost V 0 bases and J 4 bases, with 12 bases left between them. The germline V gene encodes CDR1 LGHDT and CDR2 YNNKEL (reference sequence). The length of the CDR3 is 15 residues. CDR3 sequence (DNA): TGTGCCAGCAGCCAAGATACAACGTTGGGCTATGGCTACACCTTC. Translation gives CASSQDTTLGYGYTF.